The clone carrying this T cell receptor (beta chain) was seen only a few times. What it recognizes is unknown. The data derive from a study of CD8+CD57+ T cells in acquired aplastic anemia. For the study at large: DNA from sorted CD4+ and CD8+ cells averaged around 3.5 ug. The study's findings and limits: Overlapping CD8+ CDR3 repertoires of patients and controls contained some 27 shared sequences.

The study profiled TCR beta VDJ and CDR3 using genomic DNA as template. MiXCR, applied by TCRdb to the reads, yields one record per CDR3 protein. The table shows 120,000 or so distinct CDR3 sequences, with 30% to 45% occurring only once. With V trimmed by 6 bases and J by 9 bases, 11 bases remained unmatched. Germline V CDR1 and CDR2: MDHEN, SYDVKM. This CDR3 contains 15 residues. In patients chosen for sequencing, flow cytometry had shown CD8+CD57+ cell expansion. Each of the patients presented with severe acquired aplastic anemia. The blood sampling took place in patients who had so far received no therapy.

The chain uses TRBV28 and TRBJ2-2, with TRBD1 matching over 9 bases. Sequencing input: sorted CD4+, CD8+, or CD8+CD57+ T cells (not recorded which) from PBMCs. This TCR derives from a human donor with aplastic anemia. The CDR3 DNA reads as TGTGCCAGCAGACCGACCGGGACAGGGATTCGGGAGCTGTTTTTT. Its protein product is CASRPTGTGIRELFF.